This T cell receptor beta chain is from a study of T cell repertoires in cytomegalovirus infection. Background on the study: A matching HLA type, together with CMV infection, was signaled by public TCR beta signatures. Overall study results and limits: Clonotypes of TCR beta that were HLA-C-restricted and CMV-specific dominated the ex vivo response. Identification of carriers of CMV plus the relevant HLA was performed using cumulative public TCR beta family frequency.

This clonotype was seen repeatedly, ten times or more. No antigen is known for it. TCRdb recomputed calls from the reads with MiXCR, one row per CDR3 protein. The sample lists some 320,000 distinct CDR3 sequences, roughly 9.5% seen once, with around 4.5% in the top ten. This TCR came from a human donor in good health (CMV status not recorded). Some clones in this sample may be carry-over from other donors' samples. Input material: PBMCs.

The CDR3 coding sequence is TGTGCCAGCAGCTTAACAGGAAATAGCAATCAGCCCCAGCATTTT. Protein: CASSLTGNSNQPQHF. The chain employs TRBV7-6 and TRBJ1-5; the D gene is possibly TRBD1 (5 bases). This CDR3 comprises 15 residues. CDR1 is SGHVS and CDR2 is FNYEAQ in the germline V gene. With 2 bases removed from V and 0 bases from J, the gap between germline ends came to 8 bases.